One and the same sample provided the 19 T cell receptor beta chains below, sequenced in a study of cytomegalovirus exposure and HLA in healthy donors. With 60 Vbeta and 13 Jbeta primers, the PCR was carried out. Using immunoSEQ multiplex PCR, the repertoire was profiled, and TCRdb retains in-frame clones only, with some absent. The sample includes approximately 130,000 clones, 65% to 85% of them seen just once. The source material was PBMCs. The source of these receptors is a woman aged 40 to 50 in good health and CMV-seronegative.

The sample holds a few counts of this clone. The J gene is TRBJ1-1, the V gene TRBV9, with a possible D match to TRBD1 (5 bases). CDR1 is SGDLS and CDR2 is YYNGEE in the germline V gene. The CDR3 runs to 16 residues. The germline V and J ends were trimmed by 0 bases and 1 base, with 13 bases remaining between them. This chain's CDR3 is CASSVGYRMGNTEAFF. The CDR3 DNA is TGTGCCAGCAGCGTAGGATACAGGATGGGGAACACTGAAGCTTTCTTT.

This clone has only a few counts. The chain employs TRBV11-3 and TRBJ2-3; TRBD1 is a possible D gene (5 bases). The germline gives CDR1 SGHNT, CDR2 YENEEA. The V and J ends lost 6 bases and 5 bases respectively, with 9 bases between them. The CDR3 runs to 12 residues. CDR3 DNA: TGTGCCAGCAGTAGGGGTGGAGATACGCAGTATTTT. Amino acids: CASSRGGDTQYF. Full variable domain (outside the CDR3, taken from reference TRBV11-3 and TRBJ2-3): EAGVVQSPRYKIIEKKQPVAFWCNPISGHNTLYWYLQNLGQGPELLIRYENEEAVDDSQLPKDRFSAERLKGVDSTLKIQPAELGDSAVYLCASSRGGDTQYFGPGTRLTVL.

Comments on this clone: One end of the junction fails to match germline, which may point to a read error. The chain carries TRBV7-3 and TRBJ2-3, with D maybe TRBD2 (7 bases). The CDR3 contains 15 residues. The V gene's germline CDR1 is SGHTA and CDR2 FQGTGA. CDR3 sequence (DNA): TGTTCCAGCAGTTCAGAGGGGGGGGCCACAGATACGCAGTATTTT. The encoded protein is CSSSSEGGATDTQYF.

The V gene is TRBV9, the J gene TRBJ2-7; D possibly corresponds to TRBD1 (6 bases). This CDR3 has 14 residues. Germline CDR1 is SGDLS and CDR2 is YYNGEE. V was clipped by 0 bases and J by 5 bases, with 12 bases between them. CDR3 in amino acids: CASSVEGVSDEQYF. Written as DNA, the CDR3 is TGTGCCAGCAGCGTAGAGGGGGTTTCCGACGAGCAGTACTTC.

This clone was seen a few times. The chain links TRBV30 to TRBJ1-1; D gene uncertain. CDR1 and CDR2 from the germline V gene are GTSNPN and SVGIG (reference sequence). The CDR3 spans 13 residues. V lost 2 bases and J 5 bases, leaving 12 bases between the germline ends. CDR3: CAWSSYGGTEAFF. The CDR3 nucleotides read TGTGCCTGGAGTTCGTACGGCGGGACTGAAGCTTTCTTT.

In this sample, this clone turned up a few times. V and J are TRBV5-4 and TRBJ2-3; TRBD1 matches at 7 bases. CDR3 size: 13 residues. Germline loops: CDR1 SGHNT, CDR2 YYREEE (reference sequence). V lost 3 bases and J lost 6; bases outside the gene matches: 4. CDR3 region: CASSSKQGDTQYF. The CDR3 nucleotides read TGTGCCAGCAGCTCTAAACAGGGGGATACGCAGTATTTT.

The gene calls are TRBV6-5 and TRBJ2-2; D gene unclear. The germline CDR1 and CDR2 sequences are MNHEY and SVGAGI. The CDR3 consists of 12 residues. Trimming cost V 1 base and J 6 bases, with 3 bases left between them. The CDR3 sequence is CASSYLSGELFF. CDR3 DNA: TGTGCCAGCAGTTACTTATCCGGGGAGCTGTTTTTT.

V gene TRBV6-4 combines with J gene TRBJ2-3, with D maybe TRBD2 (5 bases). V gave up 2 bases and J gave up 4 bases, with 13 bases separating them. CDR1 is MRHNA, CDR2 SNTAGT, per germline. The CDR3 totals 15 residues. The CDR3, as DNA: TGTGCCAGCAGTGACACGGCTAGCATTGCAGATACGCAGTATTTT. Encoded protein: CASSDTASIADTQYF.

The J gene is TRBJ1-6, the V gene TRBV28; the match to TRBD1 covers 10 bases. The CDR3 contains 15 residues. V dropped 5 bases and J dropped 13; count of bases not matched to a gene: 11. Germline lookup yields CDR1 MDHEN and CDR2 SYDVKM. DNA for the CDR3: TGTGCCAGCAGTATCCCCGGGACAGGGGCCCCTCCCCTCCACTTT. Its translation: CASSIPGTGAPPLHF.

This clone was counted a few times. The chain links TRBV6-5 to TRBJ2-7, with D possibly matching TRBD2 (5 bases). This CDR3 is 16 amino acids long. From germline, CDR1 is MNHEY and CDR2 SVGAGI. V lost 4 bases and J 2 bases, leaving 18 bases between the germline ends. The CDR3 reads CASSLSVGETPYEQYF. Here the CDR3 DNA reads TGTGCCAGCAGTTTAAGCGTCGGGGAAACCCCCTACGAGCAGTACTTC.

V is TRBV6-5 and J is TRBJ2-7; 9 nucleotides align to TRBD1. The length of the CDR3 is 14 residues. V was pared by 4 bases and J by 3 bases, with 4 bases of the junction left unmatched. CDR1 and CDR2 (germline): MNHEY, SVGAGI. CDR3: CASSWGQGYYEQYF. Written as DNA, the CDR3 is TGTGCCAGCAGTTGGGGACAGGGTTACTACGAGCAGTACTTC.

The gene calls are TRBV7-9 and TRBJ1-1; D is undetermined. The V and J ends lost 5 bases and 1 base respectively, with 8 bases between them. CDR3 length equals 13 residues. Germline V gene sequence: CDR1 SEHNR, CDR2 FQNEAQ (reference sequence). The CDR3 sequence: CASSAEWNTEAFF. The CDR3 DNA reads as TGTGCCAGCAGCGCCGAGTGGAACACTGAAGCTTTCTTT. The whole variable domain, filled in from reference TRBV7-9 and TRBJ1-1, reads DTGVSQNPRHKITKRGQNVTFRCDPISEHNRLYWYRQTLGQGPEFLTYFQNEAQLEKSRLLSDRFSAERPKGSFSTLEIQRTEQGDSAMYLCASSAEWNTEAFFGQGTRLTVV.

V usage is TRBV4-2 and J usage is TRBJ2-1; TRBD2 aligns across 8 bases. Germline V gene sequence: CDR1 LGHNA, CDR2 YNFKEQ. The CDR3 loop spans 15 amino acids. V shed 4 bases, J shed 9 bases, and the junction held 11 bases outside the gene matches. CDR3 in amino acids: CASSLRREGQGEQFF. The DNA of the CDR3 is TGTGCCAGCAGCCTTCGCCGGGAGGGCCAGGGTGAGCAGTTCTTC.

This clone was detected a few times. CDR3 sequence (DNA): TGTGCCAGTAGTATAGGGGCACTAGGTCAGCCCCAGCATTTT. This translates into CASSIGALGQPQHF. This chain uses TRBV19 with TRBJ1-5; the D is unclear. The ends were cut back, 1 base at V and 6 bases at J, with 10 bases in the middle. Germline V gene data show CDR1 as LNHDA and CDR2 as SQIVND (reference sequence). This CDR3 has 14 amino acids.

This chain uses TRBV6-1 with TRBJ2-2; tentative D call: TRBD1 (5 bases). The V gene's germline CDR1 is MNHNS and CDR2 SASEGT. The CDR3 length is 14 residues. V was shortened by 3 bases and J by 4 bases, with 9 bases between the two germline ends. This CDR3 reads CASSEGLGTGELFF. CDR3 coding DNA: TGTGCCAGCAGTGAGGGGCTTGGCACCGGGGAGCTGTTTTTT.

J is TRBJ2-7 and V is TRBV5-1, with D perhaps TRBD2 (6 bases). This CDR3 has 14 residues. Germline V CDR1 and CDR2: SGHRS, YFSETQ. Trimming took off 1 base at V and 2 bases at J, with 10 bases between the two ends. The CDR3 DNA reads TGCGCCAGCAGCTTGCCGGGAGCCCCCTACGAGCAGTACTTC. It yields the protein CASSLPGAPYEQYF. Supplemented by reference TRBV5-1 and TRBJ2-7, the full variable domain reads KAGVTQTPRYLIKTRGQQVTLSCSPISGHRSVSWYQQTPGQGLQFLFEYFSETQRNKGNFPGRFSGRQFSNSRSEMNVSTLELGDSALYLCASSLPGAPYEQYFGPGTRLTVT.

This chain joins TRBV28 and TRBJ2-7, with 11 positions matching TRBD2. Germline lookup yields CDR1 MDHEN and CDR2 SYDVKM. This CDR3 contains 16 residues. J gave up 9 bases and V 5 bases, and 15 bases lay outside the gene matches. CDR3 sequence reads: CASSEGLAASFMWQYF. The CDR3 DNA reads TGTGCCAGCAGTGAGGGACTAGCGGCGAGTTTTATGTGGCAGTACTTC.

V gene TRBV7-3 combines with J gene TRBJ2-2; 14 bases are a match to TRBD2. The V gene's germline CDR1 is SGHTA and CDR2 FQGTGA. The CDR3 contains 17 residues. V lost 1 base and J lost 7; bases outside the gene matches: 5. CDR3 region: CASSLNGLAGGGGELFF. In DNA, the CDR3 is TGTGCCAGCAGCTTAAATGGACTAGCGGGAGGTGGCGGGGAGCTGTTTTTT.

The CDR3, as DNA: TGTGCCTGGAGTGTACCGGAGCCTGAAGCTTTCTTT. It translates to CAWSVPEPEAFF. V usage is TRBV30 and J usage is TRBJ1-1; D is unresolved. The CDR3 spans 12 residues. CDR1 is GTSNPN, CDR2 SVGIG, per germline (reference sequence). V dropped 0 bases and J dropped 6 bases, with 8 bases sitting between them.